This T cell receptor (beta chain) appears in the sequencing data of a study of metastatic and nonmetastatic thyroid tumors. The V and J ends lost 4 bases and 5 bases, in that order; junction bases with no gene match: 13. The germline CDR1 and CDR2 sequences are ENHRY and SYGVKD. There are 17 residues in the CDR3. Prior to thyroid surgery, none of the patients had received any treatment. Study observations and caveats: Across blood and tumor, TCR beta diversity in malignant thyroid tumors was reportedly significantly higher than in benign nodules.

This clone was detected only a few times. Its cognate antigen is unknown. TCRdb ran MiXCR on the PCR reads. The table records some 19,000 clones, 25% to 35% of them present only once. The J gene is TRBJ2-2, the V gene TRBV10-3; 7 bases agree with TRBD2. The sequencing sample was made of tumor tissue. This clonotype was sampled from a female donor with papillary thyroid cancer or a benign thyroid nodule (not recorded which). Some clones in this sample may be carry-over from other donors' samples. The CDR3 DNA sequence: TGTGCCATCAGTGGGGGGACCAGCGGGATTTTAACCGGGGAGCTGTTTTTT. Its protein product is CAISGGTSGILTGELFF.